The 30 T cell receptor beta chains reported below all come from one sample, sequenced in a study of vaccination effects on CD4 cells after COVID-19. Assay: immunoSEQ multiplex PCR; the TCRdb copy retains only in-frame clones and omits some. The sample carries 28,000 or so clones, more than 60% recorded once. Viral peptide pools were used in the ViraFEST assay to expand antigen-specific CD4+ T cells, and sequencing came afterward. Upon completion of 10 days in culture, CD4+ T cells were isolated. Participants received two doses of either the BNT162b2 or mRNA-1273 vaccine. For these TCRs, the target antigens are not known. The sequencing used CD4+ T cells from PBMCs cultured with HCoV-NL63 spike peptides, collected after COVID-19 vaccination. These receptors were taken from a human donor who received a COVID-19 vaccine.

This sequence joins TRBV6-5 and TRBJ1-1; perhaps TRBD1 as D (5 bases). The CDR3 covers 11 residues. From germline, CDR1 is MNHEY and CDR2 SVGAGI. Trimming cost V 7 bases and J 7 bases, with 10 bases left between them. The CDR3 sequence is CASTYRSEAFF. CDR3 nucleotide sequence: TGTGCCAGCACGTACAGGAGTGAAGCTTTCTTT.

This chain uses TRBV12-5 with TRBJ2-7; no clear D gene. This CDR3 spans 16 amino acids. The V end lost 0 bases, the J end lost 2 bases, and 14 bases lay between the germline ends. CDR1 LGHNT and CDR2 FRNRAP come from the germline V gene. In DNA, the CDR3 is TGTGCTAGTGGTTTGGTACAGCAGGTGGTTCCCTACGAGCAGTACTTC. Amino acid sequence: CASGLVQQVVPYEQYF.

This clone has more than one count but fewer than ten. This chain uses TRBV19 with TRBJ1-5; D is undetermined. Trimming shortened V by 4 bases and J by 2 bases, and 12 bases separated the two germline ends. Germline CDR1 and CDR2: LNHDA and SQIVND (reference sequence). The CDR3 spans 15 residues. The CDR3 DNA reads as TGTGCCAGTAGTAAGAGCGGGTATGGCAATCAGCCCCAGCATTTT. Protein: CASSKSGYGNQPQHF.

The rearrangement links TRBV3-1 (or the pseudogene TRBV3-2) to TRBJ2-1; D is unresolved. This CDR3 region has 16 residues. CDR1 is LGHDT, CDR2 YNNKEL, per germline (reference sequence). Trimming shortened V by 0 bases and J by 4 bases, and 13 bases separated the two germline ends. Here the CDR3 reads CASSQDASKPYNEQFF. CDR3 nucleotides: TGTGCCAGCAGCCAAGATGCTAGTAAGCCTTACAATGAGCAGTTCTTC.

The chain recombines TRBV5-4 with TRBJ2-5, with 7 bases matching TRBD1. V dropped 3 bases and J dropped 2; count of bases not matched to a gene: 7. The CDR3 has 15 residues. Germline CDR1 and CDR2: SGHNT and YYREEE (reference sequence). The CDR3 DNA reads as TGTGCCAGCAGCTCGTTAACAGGGGCACAAGAGACCCAGTACTTC. Translation gives CASSSLTGAQETQYF.

V is TRBV28 and J is TRBJ2-5; 7 bases agree with TRBD2. Germline trimming cut 2 bases from V and 5 bases from J; bases unmatched to any gene: 2. The CDR3 totals 13 residues. Germline V CDR1 and CDR2: MDHEN, SYDVKM. CDR3 DNA: TGTGCCAGCAGTTTAGCGGGGGACGAGACCCAGTACTTC. This codes for CASSLAGDETQYF.

CDR3 nucleotides: TGTGCCAGCAGCTTCATCGTTAGGGAGCTGTTTTTT. It yields the protein CASSFIVRELFF. The chain is built from TRBV7-9 and TRBJ2-2; D uncertain. The germline gives CDR1 SEHNR, CDR2 FQNEAQ (reference sequence). Trimming shortened V by 3 bases and J by 9 bases, and 8 bases separated the two germline ends. The CDR3 contains 12 residues.

Here the CDR3 reads CASGKSWGEQFF. CDR3 in DNA: TGTGCCAGCGGAAAATCGTGGGGAGAGCAGTTCTTC. J is TRBJ2-1 and V is TRBV12-3 or TRBV12-4, with D uncertain. The CDR3 extends over 12 amino acids. The V end lost 8 bases, the J end lost 10 bases, and 15 bases lay between the germline ends.

The chain joins TRBV5-1 to TRBJ1-1; 7 positions agree with TRBD1. The trim removed 4 bases at V and 2 bases at J, leaving 5 bases unmatched. The CDR3 contains 14 residues. CDR1 SGHRS and CDR2 YFSETQ come from the germline V gene. Here the CDR3 reads CASSVDRANTEAFF. The CDR3 DNA reads as TGCGCCAGCAGCGTCGACAGGGCTAACACTGAAGCTTTCTTT.

The genes are TRBV29-1 and TRBJ1-3; possibly TRBD1 for D (6 bases). V was pared by 3 bases and J by 2 bases, with 11 bases between. The CDR3 runs 14 residues. In germline, CDR1 is SQVTM, CDR2 ANQGSEA. The CDR3 region is CSVDSRGPGNTIYF. The CDR3 nucleotides read TGCAGCGTTGACAGCCGGGGGCCTGGAAACACCATATATTTT. Based on the CDR3 plus reference TRBV29-1 and TRBJ1-3, the full variable domain is SAVISQKPSRDICQRGTSLTIQCQVDSQVTMMFWYRQQPGQSLTLIATANQGSEATYESGFVIDKFPISRPNLTFSTLTVSNMSPEDSSIYLCSVDSRGPGNTIYFGEGSWLTVV.

The chain has TRBV6-5 and TRBJ2-4; no reliable D call. The germline gives CDR1 MNHEY, CDR2 SVGAGI. This CDR3 contains 14 residues. V was clipped by 6 bases and J by 2 bases, with 11 bases between them. The CDR3 loop is CASRGDSSKNIQYF. The CDR3 nucleotides read TGTGCCAGCAGAGGAGATAGTTCCAAAAACATTCAGTACTTC.

This chain links TRBV11-2 with TRBJ2-1; 10 bases match TRBD1. Germline lookup yields CDR1 SGHAT and CDR2 FQNNGV. The CDR3 extends over 15 amino acids. The V segment lost 4 bases and the J segment 8 bases; nucleotides outside the gene matches: 8. The CDR3 loop is CASSSPGTGVYEQFF. For the CDR3, the DNA is TGTGCCAGCAGCTCGCCAGGGACAGGGGTCTATGAGCAGTTCTTC.

CDR3 residues: CASRSDRGYNEQFF. CDR3 DNA sequence: TGTGCCAGCAGGTCGGACAGGGGATACAATGAGCAGTTCTTC. This rearrangement joins TRBV6-5 to TRBJ2-1; 9 positions match TRBD1. V gave up 6 bases and J gave up 4 bases; unmatched junction bases: 4. CDR1 MNHEY and CDR2 SVGAGI come from the germline V gene. This CDR3 is 14 amino acids long.

The V gene is TRBV18, the J gene TRBJ1-6; D is undetermined. V was cut by 2 bases and J by 8 bases, with 4 bases left in between. This CDR3 has 12 amino acids. Germline V gene sequence: CDR1 KGHSH, CDR2 LQKENI. The CDR3 loop reads CASSPSDSPLHF. CDR3 bases: TGTGCCAGCTCACCATCCGATTCACCCCTCCACTTT.

Judged by abundance, this clone is large (0.1 to 1%). The gene calls are TRBV10-3 and TRBJ2-3, with 7 positions matching TRBD2. This CDR3 has 15 amino acids. The trim removed 4 bases at V and 10 bases at J, leaving 14 bases unmatched. The V gene's germline CDR1 is ENHRY and CDR2 SYGVKD. Here the CDR3 reads CAISGQLATGSPQYF. CDR3 DNA: TGTGCCATCAGTGGGCAACTAGCGACGGGGAGTCCGCAGTATTTT.

The table lists this clone with a few counts. The chain recombines TRBV11-3 with TRBJ2-1; no clear D gene. This CDR3 is built from 16 residues. Trimming took off 0 bases at V and 8 bases at J, with 17 bases between the two ends. Germline values: CDR1 SGHNT, CDR2 YENEEA. CDR3 in amino acids: CASSLDRGVESHEQFF. DNA of the CDR3: TGTGCCAGCAGCTTAGATCGAGGTGTCGAGTCACATGAGCAGTTCTTC. The full variable domain, its missing parts supplied by reference TRBV11-3 and TRBJ2-1, is EAGVVQSPRYKIIEKKQPVAFWCNPISGHNTLYWYLQNLGQGPELLIRYENEEAVDDSQLPKDRFSAERLKGVDSTLKIQPAELGDSAVYLCASSLDRGVESHEQFFGPGTRLTVL.

This chain links TRBV3-1 (or the pseudogene TRBV3-2) with TRBJ2-7; 13 positions match TRBD2. Germline V gene sequence: CDR1 LGHDT, CDR2 YNNKEL (reference sequence). V lost 4 bases to trimming and J lost 1 base; unmatched junction nucleotides: 10. The CDR3 totals 18 residues. Here the CDR3 reads CASSRKSPGLAGSYEQYF. CDR3 coding DNA: TGTGCCAGCAGCCGTAAGAGTCCGGGACTAGCGGGGTCCTACGAGCAGTACTTC.

The rearrangement links TRBV12-3 or TRBV12-4 to TRBJ1-5, with D unresolved. Trimming cost V 3 bases and J 0 bases, with 0 bases left between them. This CDR3 is built from 12 residues. CDR3 residues: CASSFSNQPQHF. The CDR3 DNA sequence: TGTGCCAGCAGTTTTAGCAATCAGCCCCAGCATTTT.

This clone showed up just a few times. The genes are TRBV18 and TRBJ2-7; D unclear. Trimming took 1 base from V and 0 from J, leaving 13 bases between them. CDR3 length equals 16 residues. Germline values: CDR1 KGHSH, CDR2 LQKENI. This chain's CDR3 is CASSPLIPSSSYEQYF. The CDR3 DNA is TGTGCCAGCTCACCACTTATCCCGAGTAGCTCCTACGAGCAGTACTTC.

The chain links TRBV6-6 to TRBJ1-5; TRBD1 might be the D (5 bases). The CDR3 has 14 amino acids. Germline values: CDR1 MNHNY, CDR2 SVGAGI (reference sequence). V dropped 10 bases and J dropped 2 bases, with 15 bases sitting between them. This CDR3 is CATSGGNGNQPQHF. As DNA, the CDR3 is TGTGCCACCTCGGGGGGTAATGGCAATCAGCCCCAGCATTTT.

The V gene is TRBV3-1 (or the pseudogene TRBV3-2), the J gene TRBJ1-1; D is unclear. This CDR3 comprises 15 residues. Germline CDR1 reads LGHDT; CDR2 reads YNNKEL (reference sequence). The germline V and J ends were trimmed by 1 base and 0 bases, with 9 bases remaining between them. The CDR3, as DNA: TGTGCCAGCAGCCAAGGGGCCGGCATGAACACTGAAGCTTTCTTT. The encoded protein is CASSQGAGMNTEAFF.

Remarks on this clone: The junction differs from germline at one of its ends, possibly a read error. The rearrangement links TRBV12-5 to TRBJ1-1; unclear D gene. The CDR3 is 11 amino acids. Looked up from germline, CDR1 is LGHNT and CDR2 is FRNRAP. CDR3: CASGPFPGLSF. CDR3 sequence (DNA): TGTGCTAGTGGACCATTTCCCGGGCTCAGCTTT.

The CDR3 bases are TGTGCCAGCAGCCTACCTGGACGCGGTGAAGCTTTCTTT. Translating gives CASSLPGRGEAFF. The chain is built from TRBV7-8 and TRBJ1-1; D uncertain. Germline CDR1 SGHVS, CDR2 FQNEAQ. Between the trimmed V and J ends, which lost 5 bases and 7 bases, there was a span of 14 bases. CDR3 length: 13 residues. Full variable domain (missing parts from reference TRBV7-8 and TRBJ1-1): GAGVSQSPRYKVAKRGQDVALRCDPISGHVSLFWYQQALGQGPEFLTYFQNEAQLDKSGLPSDRFFAERPEGSVSTLKIQRTQQEDSAVYLCASSLPGRGEAFFGQGTRLTVV.

This sequence joins TRBV25-1 and TRBJ1-2; perhaps TRBD1 as D (5 bases). V gave up 4 bases and J gave up 10 bases, with 19 bases separating them. The V gene's germline CDR1 is MGHDK and CDR2 SYGVNS. The CDR3 contains 14 residues. The CDR3 protein is CASSGGTGTGHYTF. CDR3 nucleotide sequence: TGTGCCAGCAGTGGGGGGACGGGAACCGGCCACTACACCTTC.

This clone was detected only a few times. The rearrangement joins TRBV6-6 to TRBJ2-7; D is possibly TRBD1 or TRBD2 (7 bases each). V was trimmed by 11 bases and J by 2 bases, leaving 13 bases between them. In germline, CDR1 is MNHNY, CDR2 SVGAGI (reference sequence). This CDR3 is built from 12 residues. CDR3 residues: CAARGTTYEQYF. CDR3 bases: TGTGCCGCCAGGGGGACTACCTACGAGCAGTACTTC.

This clone was seen a few times. The chain combines TRBV20-1 with TRBJ1-5, with D possibly TRBD1 on 5 matching bases. The CDR3 has 13 amino acids. V was cut by 3 bases and J by 2 bases, with 8 bases left in between. Germline lookup yields CDR1 DFQATT and CDR2 SNEGSKA (reference sequence). The CDR3 DNA sequence: TGCAGTGCTAGTGGGGGTGGCAATCAGCCCCAGCATTTT. Protein: CSASGGGNQPQHF.

The chain employs TRBV5-6 and TRBJ1-5; D call uncertain. CDR3 size: 15 residues. The germline CDR1 and CDR2 sequences are SGHDT and YYEEEE. V shed 0 bases and J shed 2 bases, with 9 bases lying between them. CDR3 region: CASSLGATGNQPQHF. DNA of the CDR3: TGTGCCAGCAGCTTGGGTGCCACAGGCAATCAGCCCCAGCATTTT.

In this sample, this clone turned up a few times. This sequence joins TRBV3-1 (or the pseudogene TRBV3-2) and TRBJ2-7; TRBD1 is a possible D gene (6 bases). Germline CDR1 reads LGHDT; CDR2 reads YNNKEL (reference sequence). The CDR3 runs 15 residues. Trimming shortened V by 4 bases and J by 5 bases, and 18 bases separated the two germline ends. This CDR3 reads CASSRTPGAGDEQYF. CDR3 bases: TGTGCCAGCAGCCGGACTCCAGGGGCAGGAGACGAGCAGTACTTC.

The V and J genes are TRBV3-1 (or the pseudogene TRBV3-2) and TRBJ2-1, with 8 bases lining up with TRBD2. This CDR3 is built from 14 residues. Germline lookup yields CDR1 LGHDT and CDR2 YNNKEL (reference sequence). Trimming took 1 base from V and 7 from J; bases not matched to a gene: 3. The CDR3 bases are TGTGCCAGCAGCCAAGTTAGCGGGGTGAATGAGCAGTTCTTC. Its protein product is CASSQVSGVNEQFF.

The genes are TRBV12-1 and TRBJ2-1; TRBD2, the table's D call, lacks a check against the DNA. TRBV12-1 is listed as a pseudogene. This CDR3 is built from 16 residues. Here the CDR3 DNA reads TGTGCCAGCAGCTGGGTGACTAGCGGGGACGACAGGGAGCAGTTCTTC. It encodes CASSWVTSGDDREQFF.